This TCR beta chain was sequenced in a study of identical twins. Study findings and constraints: Out-of-frame TCR alpha sharing observed in monozygotic twins exceeded model estimates.

One entry per CDR3 protein results from TCRdb running MiXCR on the 5' RACE reads. The sample shows nearly 900,000 distinct CDR3 sequences, approximately 13% of them seen only once. This clonotype turned up a few times. The antigen is not known. CDR3 length: 15 residues. Germline-derived CDR1 and CDR2 are SGHAT and FQNNGV. Trimming at V came to 6 bases and at J to 1 base, leaving 9 bases not matched to a gene. These data were also reused for a study on yellow fever vaccine responses in identical twins.

The sequence came from a woman aged 18-29 years in good health. The source material was PBMCs. V and J are TRBV11-2 and TRBJ2-7; 7 bases match TRBD2. In nucleotides, the CDR3 is TGTGCCAGCAGATCAGGGCTAGCGGTTTCCTACGAGCAGTACTTC. Encoded protein: CASRSGLAVSYEQYF.